Listed here are 15 T cell receptor beta chains from one sample, sequenced in a study of neurological immune-mediated disorders (dated by TCRdb to the late 2010s). In the paper's terms, the time point label means: longitudinal time-point 3. Receptors were amplified or captured by 5' RACE. For sequencing, an Illumina HiSeq 2500 was employed. TCRdb reworked the public reads: Q25 trimming with fastp, MiXCR clone assembly, productive beta chains retained. Rows matching on CDR3 protein sequence are summarized as one entry with the most common DNA and genes. This sample comprises around 97,000 distinct CDR3 sequences, approximately 11% of them detected only once. The ten biggest clones cover approximately 3.4% of the sample. Sequenced input: PBMCs. These receptors originate from a female donor with HTLV-1-associated myelopathy (HAM/TSP).

This clonotype was observed many times. The CDR3 nucleotides read TGCAGCGTTGAAGTGGGAAGGGACAGAAACACCATATATTTT. Protein sequence: CSVEVGRDRNTIYF. The chain is built from TRBV29-1 and TRBJ1-3, with a weak D call TRBD1 (6 bases). Per germline, CDR1 SQVTM and CDR2 ANQGSEA. V was clipped by 1 base and J by 5 bases, with 12 bases between them. The CDR3 runs 14 residues.

This clonotype was picked up many times. The rearrangement uses TRBV5-1 and TRBJ2-1; 10 positions agree with TRBD2. CDR1 is SGHRS and CDR2 is YFSETQ in the germline V gene. With 0 bases clipped from V and 5 bases from J, the junction kept 5 bases outside the gene matches. The CDR3 sequence is 16 residues long. CDR3 protein: CASSLGPGLANNEQFF. The CDR3, as DNA: TGCGCCAGCAGCTTGGGGCCGGGACTAGCGAACAATGAGCAGTTCTTC. Drawing the rest from reference TRBV5-1 and TRBJ2-1, the complete variable domain is KAGVTQTPRYLIKTRGQQVTLSCSPISGHRSVSWYQQTPGQGLQFLFEYFSETQRNKGNFPGRFSGRQFSNSRSEMNVSTLELGDSALYLCASSLGPGLANNEQFFGPGTRLTVL.

There are many counts of this clonotype. CDR3 sequence reads: CASSGGGTSEETQYF. Written as DNA, the CDR3 is TGCGCCAGCAGCGGCGGAGGGACTAGCGAAGAGACCCAGTACTTC. This chain connects TRBV5-1 to TRBJ2-5; TRBD2 aligns across 10 bases. Trimming took 4 bases from V and 3 from J; bases not matched to a gene: 6. The CDR3 extends over 15 amino acids. Germline V CDR1 and CDR2: SGHRS, YFSETQ. Combining the CDR3 with reference TRBV5-1 and TRBJ2-5 gives the whole variable domain KAGVTQTPRYLIKTRGQQVTLSCSPISGHRSVSWYQQTPGQGLQFLFEYFSETQRNKGNFPGRFSGRQFSNSRSEMNVSTLELGDSALYLCASSGGGTSEETQYFGPGTRLLVL.

This clonotype has at least ten counts. V is TRBV12-3 or TRBV12-4 and J is TRBJ1-4; 8 bases are a match to TRBD1. V trimming: 10 bases; J trimming: 5 bases; junction bases outside the gene matches: 15. This CDR3 region has 16 residues. In DNA form, the CDR3 reads TGTGCCACCCGGGAGAATCAGGGGGCTACCAATGAAAAACTGTTTTTT. Translating it yields CATRENQGATNEKLFF.

The V and J genes are TRBV5-5 and TRBJ2-5; D may be TRBD2 (6 bases). Near its end, the DNA agrees better with TRBJ2-7, so the J call may be wrong. CDR1 is SGHKS, CDR2 YYEKEE, per germline (reference sequence). The CDR3 has 15 amino acids. The CDR3 here is CASSFPGTASYEQYF. CDR3 DNA sequence: TGTGCCAGCAGCTTCCCCGGGACTGCATCCTACGAGCAGTACTTC.

This clonotype was seen at least ten times. CDR3 loop: CASSYTPGDGYTF. The CDR3 DNA is TGTGCCAGCAGCTATACCCCAGGGGATGGCTACACCTTC. The chain combines TRBV2 with TRBJ1-2; D is possibly TRBD1 (6 bases). Germline CDR1 SNHLY, CDR2 FYNNEI. Between the trimmed V and J ends, which lost 6 bases and 6 bases, there was a span of 14 bases. This CDR3 is built from 13 residues.

The chain combines TRBV28 with TRBJ2-3; 9 bases fit TRBD2. Germline V gene sequence: CDR1 MDHEN, CDR2 SYDVKM. CDR3 length equals 15 residues. With 5 bases clipped from V and 2 bases from J, the junction kept 5 bases outside the gene matches. CDR3 region: CASSPTSGNTDTQYF. The CDR3 DNA sequence: TGTGCCAGCAGTCCGACTAGCGGTAACACAGATACGCAGTATTTT.

This clonotype has ten or more counts. The V and J genes are TRBV6-5 and TRBJ2-3; D is tentatively TRBD1 or TRBD2 (5 bases each). Germline lookup yields CDR1 MNHEY and CDR2 SVGAGI. V dropped 3 bases and J dropped 0 bases, with 10 bases sitting between them. The CDR3 consists of 15 residues. The CDR3 bases are TGTGCCAGCAGTTATGGGGGTTGGAGCACAGATACGCAGTATTTT. This sequence encodes CASSYGGWSTDTQYF.

This clonotype has at least ten counts. The chain combines TRBV21-1 with TRBJ1-5; the table names TRBD1, a call not compared with the DNA. TRBV21-1 is a pseudogene. This CDR3 has 19 amino acids. CDR3 in DNA: TGTGCCAGCAGCAAAGACAGGGCCAGGATGGTAACCTCTAATCAGCCCCAGCATTTT. As protein: CASSKDRARMVTSNQPQHF.

This clonotype was observed many times. The chain is built from TRBV10-3 and TRBJ1-5; possibly TRBD1 for D (6 bases). CDR1 is ENHRY and CDR2 is SYGVKD in the germline V gene. The CDR3 extends over 14 amino acids. Trimming took off 10 bases at V and 4 bases at J, with 17 bases between the two ends. CDR3 loop: CATTRGGGNQPQHF. CDR3 nucleotides: TGTGCCACCACGAGGGGAGGGGGGAATCAGCCCCAGCATTTT.

This clonotype was recorded at least ten times. The chain uses TRBV7-2 and TRBJ2-3; no reliable D call. The CDR3 sequence is 14 residues long. Trimming took off 5 bases at V and 6 bases at J, with 15 bases between the two ends. CDR1 is SGHTA, CDR2 FQGNSA, per germline. CDR3 in amino acids: CASSPPGFRDTQYF. The CDR3 DNA follows: TGTGCCAGCAGCCCCCCTGGGTTTAGGGATACGCAGTATTTT.

This clonotype appeared once. Just one base apart from a much larger clone, this may be a read error. The gene calls are TRBV15 and TRBJ1-1; 7 positions agree with TRBD1. J was trimmed by 6 bases and V by 0 bases; bases with no gene match: 10. CDR1 LNHNV and CDR2 YYDKDF come from the germline V gene (reference sequence). The CDR3 extends over 16 amino acids. CDR3 protein: CATSRDRRGPGSEAFF. For the CDR3, the DNA is TGTGCCACCAGCAGAGATCGGAGGGGGCCGGGCTCTGAAGCTTTCTTT. Looking up the rest from reference TRBV15 and TRBJ1-1 gives the full variable domain: DAMVIQNPRYQVTQFGKPVTLSCSQTLNHNVMYWYQQKSSQAPKLLFHYYDKDFNNEADTPDNFQSRRPNTSFCFLDIRSPGLGDTAMYLCATSRDRRGPGSEAFFGQGTRLTVV.

This clonotype was counted many times. This chain links TRBV7-2 with TRBJ2-1; 7 bases are shared with TRBD1. V was pared by 4 bases and J by 0 bases, with 6 bases of the junction left unmatched. This CDR3 region has 16 residues. Germline loops: CDR1 SGHTA, CDR2 FQGNSA. The chain's CDR3 is CASSWNTGDSYNEQFF. The CDR3 region has the DNA TGTGCCAGCAGCTGGAATACAGGGGACTCCTACAATGAGCAGTTCTTC.

This chain uses TRBV18 with TRBJ1-4; D is perhaps TRBD1 (5 bases). This CDR3 is 13 amino acids long. Looked up from germline, CDR1 is KGHSH and CDR2 is LQKENI. V shed 6 bases and J shed 7 bases, with 12 bases lying between them. In DNA form, the CDR3 reads TGTGCCAGCTCTGCCGGGGGAGGTGAAAAACTGTTTTTT. It translates to CASSAGGGEKLFF.

The chain uses TRBV10-3 and TRBJ2-1, with 8 bases aligning to TRBD1. This CDR3 is 14 amino acids long. From germline, CDR1 is ENHRY and CDR2 SYGVKD. V was clipped by 2 bases and J by 9 bases; unmatched bases: 6. CDR3 in amino acids: CAISELTGGSEQFF. CDR3 bases: TGTGCCATCAGTGAGCTAACAGGGGGTAGTGAGCAGTTCTTC.